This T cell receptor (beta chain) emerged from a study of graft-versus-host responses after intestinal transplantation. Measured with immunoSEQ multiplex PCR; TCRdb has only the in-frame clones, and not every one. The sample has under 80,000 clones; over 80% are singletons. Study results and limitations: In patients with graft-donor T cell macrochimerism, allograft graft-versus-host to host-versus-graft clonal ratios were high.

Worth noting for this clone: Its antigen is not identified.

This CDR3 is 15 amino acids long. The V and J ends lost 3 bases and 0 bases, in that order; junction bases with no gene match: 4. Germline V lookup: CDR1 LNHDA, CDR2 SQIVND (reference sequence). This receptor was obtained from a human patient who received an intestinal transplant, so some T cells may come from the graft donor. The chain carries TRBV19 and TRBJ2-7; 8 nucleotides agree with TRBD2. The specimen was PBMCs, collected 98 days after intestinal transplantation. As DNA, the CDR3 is TGTGCCAGTAGTATTTCGGGGGGGAGCTCCTACGAGCAGTACTTC. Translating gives CASSISGGSSYEQYF.